This T cell receptor (beta chain) appears in the sequencing data of a study of T cell changes during pregnancy in multiple sclerosis. Losses at the gene ends were 6 bases for V and 5 bases for J; bases not matched to a gene: 16. The length of the CDR3 is 16 residues. Germline V gene sequence: CDR1 SQVTM, CDR2 ANQGSEA. The protocol was immunoSEQ multiplex PCR, while the TCRdb copy is restricted to in-frame clones and leaves out a portion. Among over 50,000 clones listed, about 90% were seen once. This clone showed up just once. The chain joins TRBV29-1 to TRBJ2-5; the match to TRBD2 covers 9 bases. The receptor's source is a female donor in good health, enrolled as a control in a pregnancy study. Material: peripheral blood, obtained in the third trimester of pregnancy. This chain's CDR3 is CSVVTPRGGNWETQYF. CDR3 in DNA: TGCAGCGTGGTCACCCCGCGGGGGGGTAATTGGGAGACCCAGTACTTC.